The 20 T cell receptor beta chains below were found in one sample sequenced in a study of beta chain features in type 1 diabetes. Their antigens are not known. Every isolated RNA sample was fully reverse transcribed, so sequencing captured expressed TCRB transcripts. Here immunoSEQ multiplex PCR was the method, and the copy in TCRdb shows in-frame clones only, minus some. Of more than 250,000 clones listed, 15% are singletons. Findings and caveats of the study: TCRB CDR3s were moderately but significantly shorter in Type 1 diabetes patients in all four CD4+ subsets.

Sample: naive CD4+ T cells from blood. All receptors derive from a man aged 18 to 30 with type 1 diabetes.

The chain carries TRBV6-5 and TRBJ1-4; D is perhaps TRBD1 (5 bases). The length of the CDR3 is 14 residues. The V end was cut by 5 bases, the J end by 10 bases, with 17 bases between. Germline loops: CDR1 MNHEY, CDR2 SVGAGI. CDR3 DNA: TGTGCCAGCAGTACCGACAGCGAGCGGGGAAAACTGTTTTTT. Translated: CASSTDSERGKLFF.

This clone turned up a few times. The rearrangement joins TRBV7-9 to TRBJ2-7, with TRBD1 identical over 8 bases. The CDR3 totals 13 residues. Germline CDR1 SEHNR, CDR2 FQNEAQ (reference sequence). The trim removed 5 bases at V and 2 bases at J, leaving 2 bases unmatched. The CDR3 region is CASSMDRAYEQYF. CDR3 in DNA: TGTGCCAGCAGCATGGACAGGGCCTACGAGCAGTACTTC.

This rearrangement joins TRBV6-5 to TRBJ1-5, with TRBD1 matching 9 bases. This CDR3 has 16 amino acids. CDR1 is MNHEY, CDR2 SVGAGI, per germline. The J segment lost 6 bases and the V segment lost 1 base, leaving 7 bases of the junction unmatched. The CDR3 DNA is TGTGCCAGCAGTTACTACCGGGACAGGGAGACTCAGCCCCAGCATTTT. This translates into CASSYYRDRETQPQHF.

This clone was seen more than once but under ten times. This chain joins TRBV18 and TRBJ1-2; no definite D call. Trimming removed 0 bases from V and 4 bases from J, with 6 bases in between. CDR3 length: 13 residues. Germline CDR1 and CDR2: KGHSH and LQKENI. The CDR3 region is CASSPPNSYGYTF. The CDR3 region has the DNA TGTGCCAGCTCACCACCGAACAGCTATGGCTACACCTTC.

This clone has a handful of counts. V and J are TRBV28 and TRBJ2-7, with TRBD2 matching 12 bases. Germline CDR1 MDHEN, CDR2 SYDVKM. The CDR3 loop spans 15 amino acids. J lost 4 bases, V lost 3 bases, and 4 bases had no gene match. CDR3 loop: CASSFTSGRMYEQYF. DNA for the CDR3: TGTGCCAGCAGTTTTACTAGCGGGAGGATGTACGAGCAGTACTTC.

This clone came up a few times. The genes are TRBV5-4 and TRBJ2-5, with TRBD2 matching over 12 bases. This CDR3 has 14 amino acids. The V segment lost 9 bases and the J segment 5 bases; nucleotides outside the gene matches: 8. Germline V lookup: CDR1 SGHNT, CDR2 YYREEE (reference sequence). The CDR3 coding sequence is TGTGCCACCTTACTAGCGGGGGGTCGGGAGACCCAGTACTTC. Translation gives CATLLAGGRETQYF. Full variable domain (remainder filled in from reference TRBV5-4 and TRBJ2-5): ETGVTQSPTHLIKTRGQQVTLRCSSQSGHNTVSWYQQALGQGPQFIFQYYREEENGRGNFPPRFSGLQFPNYSSELNVNALELDDSALYLCATLLAGGRETQYFGPGTRLLVL.

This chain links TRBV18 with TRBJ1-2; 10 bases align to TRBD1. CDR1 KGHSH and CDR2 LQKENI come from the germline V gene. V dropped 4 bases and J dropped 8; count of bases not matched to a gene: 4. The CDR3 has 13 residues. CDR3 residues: CASSQGTGEGYTF. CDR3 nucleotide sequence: TGTGCCAGCTCACAAGGGACAGGGGAAGGCTACACCTTC.

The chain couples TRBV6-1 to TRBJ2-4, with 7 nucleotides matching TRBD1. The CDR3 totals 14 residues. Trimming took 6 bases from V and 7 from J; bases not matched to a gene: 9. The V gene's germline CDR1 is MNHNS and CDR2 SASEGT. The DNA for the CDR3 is TGTGCCAGCAGATTTCCGGGACAGAGGAACATTCAGTACTTC. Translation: CASRFPGQRNIQYF.

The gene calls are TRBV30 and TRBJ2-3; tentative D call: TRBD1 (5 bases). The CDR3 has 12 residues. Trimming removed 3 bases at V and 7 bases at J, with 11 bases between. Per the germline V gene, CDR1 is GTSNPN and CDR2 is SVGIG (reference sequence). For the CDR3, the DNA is TGTGCCTGGAGCCAGGACACCTATACGCAGTATTTT. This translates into CAWSQDTYTQYF.

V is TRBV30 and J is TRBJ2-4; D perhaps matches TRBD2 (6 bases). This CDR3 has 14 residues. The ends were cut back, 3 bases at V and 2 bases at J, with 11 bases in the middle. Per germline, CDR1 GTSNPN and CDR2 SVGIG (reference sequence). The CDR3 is CAWRDRGTKNIQYF. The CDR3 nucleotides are TGTGCCTGGAGGGACCGGGGGACCAAAAACATTCAGTACTTC.

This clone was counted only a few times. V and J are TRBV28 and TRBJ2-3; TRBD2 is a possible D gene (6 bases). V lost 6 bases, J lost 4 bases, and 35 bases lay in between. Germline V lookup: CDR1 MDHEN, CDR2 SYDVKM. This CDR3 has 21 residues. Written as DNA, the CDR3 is TGTGCCAGCAGCCTACCTTTCCCCCGGAGGGACGGTCGCGGGTTCGCAGATACGCAGTATTTT. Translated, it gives CASSLPFPRRDGRGFADTQYF.

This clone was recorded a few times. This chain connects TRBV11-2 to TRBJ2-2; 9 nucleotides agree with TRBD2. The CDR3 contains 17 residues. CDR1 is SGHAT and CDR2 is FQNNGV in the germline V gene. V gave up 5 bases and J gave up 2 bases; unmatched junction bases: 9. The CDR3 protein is CASSRRGTSSNTGELFF. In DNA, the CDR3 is TGTGCCAGCAGCCGCCGGGGGACTAGCTCAAACACCGGGGAGCTGTTTTTT.

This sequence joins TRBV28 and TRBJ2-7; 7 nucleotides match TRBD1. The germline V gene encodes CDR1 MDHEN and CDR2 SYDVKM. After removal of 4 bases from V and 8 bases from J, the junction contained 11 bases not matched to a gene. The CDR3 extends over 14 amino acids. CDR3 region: CASSSPGQQRKQYF. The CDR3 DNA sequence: TGTGCCAGCAGTTCCCCGGGACAGCAGAGGAAGCAGTACTTC.

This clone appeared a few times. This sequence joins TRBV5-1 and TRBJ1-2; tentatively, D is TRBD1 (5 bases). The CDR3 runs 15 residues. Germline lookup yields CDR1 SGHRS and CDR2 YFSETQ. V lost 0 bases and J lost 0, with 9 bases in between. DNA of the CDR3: TGCGCCAGCAGCTTGGGGGCAGGGTCTAACTATGGCTACACCTTC. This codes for CASSLGAGSNYGYTF. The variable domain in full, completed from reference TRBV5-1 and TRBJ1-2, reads KAGVTQTPRYLIKTRGQQVTLSCSPISGHRSVSWYQQTPGQGLQFLFEYFSETQRNKGNFPGRFSGRQFSNSRSEMNVSTLELGDSALYLCASSLGAGSNYGYTFGSGTRLTVV.

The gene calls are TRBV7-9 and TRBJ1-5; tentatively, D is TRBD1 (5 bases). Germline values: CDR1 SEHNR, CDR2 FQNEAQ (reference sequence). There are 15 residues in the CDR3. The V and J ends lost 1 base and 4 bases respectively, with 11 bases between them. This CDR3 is CASSLVGVGNQPQHF. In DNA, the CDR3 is TGTGCCAGCAGCTTAGTAGGGGTGGGGAATCAGCCCCAGCATTTT. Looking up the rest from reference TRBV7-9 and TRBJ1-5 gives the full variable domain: DTGVSQNPRHKITKRGQNVTFRCDPISEHNRLYWYRQTLGQGPEFLTYFQNEAQLEKSRLLSDRFSAERPKGSFSTLEIQRTEQGDSAMYLCASSLVGVGNQPQHFGDGTRLSIL.

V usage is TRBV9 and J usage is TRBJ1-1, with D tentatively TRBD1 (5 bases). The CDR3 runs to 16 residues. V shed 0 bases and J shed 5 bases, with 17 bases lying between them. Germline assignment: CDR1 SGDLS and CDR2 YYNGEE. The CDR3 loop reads CASSVEPARRGTEAFF. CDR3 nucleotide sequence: TGTGCCAGCAGCGTAGAACCGGCCCGACGGGGGACTGAAGCTTTCTTT. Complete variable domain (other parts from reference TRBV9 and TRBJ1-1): DSGVTQTPKHLITATGQRVTLRCSPRSGDLSVYWYQQSLDQGLQFLIQYYNGEERAKGNILERFSAQQFPDLHSELNLSSLELGDSALYFCASSVEPARRGTEAFFGQGTRLTVV.

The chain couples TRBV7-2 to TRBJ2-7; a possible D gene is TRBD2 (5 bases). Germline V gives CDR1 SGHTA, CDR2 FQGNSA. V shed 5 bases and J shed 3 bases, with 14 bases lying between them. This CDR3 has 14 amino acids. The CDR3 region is CASSLMGSNYEQYF. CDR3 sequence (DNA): TGTGCCAGCAGCCTCATGGGGAGCAACTACGAGCAGTACTTC. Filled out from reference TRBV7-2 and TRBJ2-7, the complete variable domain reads GAGVSQSPSNKVTEKGKDVELRCDPISGHTALYWYRQSLGQGLEFLIYFQGNSAPDKSGLPSDRFSAERTGGSVSTLTIQRTQQEDSAVYLCASSLMGSNYEQYFGPGTRLTVT.

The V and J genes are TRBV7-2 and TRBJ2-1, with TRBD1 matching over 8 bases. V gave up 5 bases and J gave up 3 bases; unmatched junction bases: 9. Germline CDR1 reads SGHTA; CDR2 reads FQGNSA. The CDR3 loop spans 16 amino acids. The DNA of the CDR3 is TGTGCCAGCAGCGGTCGACAGGGGTTATACTACAATGAGCAGTTCTTC. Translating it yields CASSGRQGLYYNEQFF. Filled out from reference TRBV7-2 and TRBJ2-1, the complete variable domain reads GAGVSQSPSNKVTEKGKDVELRCDPISGHTALYWYRQSLGQGLEFLIYFQGNSAPDKSGLPSDRFSAERTGGSVSTLTIQRTQQEDSAVYLCASSGRQGLYYNEQFFGPGTRLTVL.

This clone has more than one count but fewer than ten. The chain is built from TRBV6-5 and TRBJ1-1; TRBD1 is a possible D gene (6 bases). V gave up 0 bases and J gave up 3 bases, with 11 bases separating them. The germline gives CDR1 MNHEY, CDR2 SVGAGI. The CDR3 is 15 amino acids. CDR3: CASSYSISGDTEAFF. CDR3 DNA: TGTGCCAGCAGTTACTCGATTTCAGGGGACACTGAAGCTTTCTTT.

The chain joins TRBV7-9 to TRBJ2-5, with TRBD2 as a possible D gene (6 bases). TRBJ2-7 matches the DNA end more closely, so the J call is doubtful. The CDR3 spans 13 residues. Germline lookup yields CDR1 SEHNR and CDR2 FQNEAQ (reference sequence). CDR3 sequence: CASSLGGEYEQYF. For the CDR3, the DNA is TGTGCCAGCAGCTTAGGCGGGGAATACGAGCAGTACTTC.